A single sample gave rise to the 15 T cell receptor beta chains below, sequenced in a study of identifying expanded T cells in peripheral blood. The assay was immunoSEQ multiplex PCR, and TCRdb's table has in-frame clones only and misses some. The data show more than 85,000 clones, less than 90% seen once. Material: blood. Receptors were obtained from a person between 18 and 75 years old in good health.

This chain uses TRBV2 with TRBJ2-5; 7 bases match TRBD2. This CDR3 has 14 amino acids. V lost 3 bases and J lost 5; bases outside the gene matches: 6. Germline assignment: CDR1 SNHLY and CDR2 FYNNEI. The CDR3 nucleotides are TGTGCCAGCAGTGAGGGGGGGGTTCGTGAGACCCAGTACTTC. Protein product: CASSEGGVRETQYF.

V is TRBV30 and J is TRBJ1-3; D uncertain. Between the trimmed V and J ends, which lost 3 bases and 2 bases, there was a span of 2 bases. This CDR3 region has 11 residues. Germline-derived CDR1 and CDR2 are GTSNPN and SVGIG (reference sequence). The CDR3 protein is CAWRPGNTIYF. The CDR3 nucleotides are TGTGCCTGGAGACCTGGAAACACCATATATTTT.

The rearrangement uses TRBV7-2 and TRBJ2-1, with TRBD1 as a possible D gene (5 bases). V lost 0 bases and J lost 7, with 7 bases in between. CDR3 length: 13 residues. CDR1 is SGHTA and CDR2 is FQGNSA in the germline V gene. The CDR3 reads CASSLARVNEQFF. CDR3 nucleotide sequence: TGTGCCAGCAGCTTAGCCAGGGTTAATGAGCAGTTCTTC.

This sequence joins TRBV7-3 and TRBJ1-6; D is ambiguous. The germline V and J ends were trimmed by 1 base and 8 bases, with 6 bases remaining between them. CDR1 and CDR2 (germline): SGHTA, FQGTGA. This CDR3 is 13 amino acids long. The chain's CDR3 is CASSLMVDSPLHF. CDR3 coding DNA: TGTGCCAGCAGCTTAATGGTTGATTCACCCCTCCACTTT.

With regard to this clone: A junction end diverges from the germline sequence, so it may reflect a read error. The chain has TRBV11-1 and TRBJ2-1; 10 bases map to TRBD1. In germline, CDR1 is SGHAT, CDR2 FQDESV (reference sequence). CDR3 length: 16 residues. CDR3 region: CASSLGLTGGRNEQFF. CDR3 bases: TGTGCCAGCAGTTTAGGTTTGACAGGGGGCAGAAATGAGCAGTTCTTC. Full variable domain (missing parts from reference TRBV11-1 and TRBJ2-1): EAEVAQSPRYKITEKSQAVAFWCDPISGHATLYWYRQILGQGPELLVQFQDESVVDDSQLPKDRFSAERLKGVDSTLKIQPAELGDSAMYLCASSLGLTGGRNEQFFGPGTRLTVL.

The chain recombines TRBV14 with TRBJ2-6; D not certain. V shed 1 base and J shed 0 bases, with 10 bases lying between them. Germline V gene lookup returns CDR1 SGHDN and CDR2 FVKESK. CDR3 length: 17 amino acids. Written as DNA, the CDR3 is TGTGCCAGCAGCCAAGTAGTACAGTCCTCTGGGGCCAACGTCCTGACTTTC. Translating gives CASSQVVQSSGANVLTF.

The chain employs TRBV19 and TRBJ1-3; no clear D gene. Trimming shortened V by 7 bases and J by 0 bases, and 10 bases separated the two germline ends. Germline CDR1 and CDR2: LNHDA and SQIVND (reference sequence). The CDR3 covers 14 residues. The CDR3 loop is CASTKQSSGNTIYF. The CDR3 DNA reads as TGTGCCAGTACTAAACAGAGCTCTGGAAACACCATATATTTT.

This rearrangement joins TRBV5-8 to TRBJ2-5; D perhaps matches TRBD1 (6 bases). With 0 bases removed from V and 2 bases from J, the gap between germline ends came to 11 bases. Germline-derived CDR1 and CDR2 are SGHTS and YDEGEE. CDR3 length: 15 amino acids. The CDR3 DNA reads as TGTGCCAGCAGCTTGGCCTCGACAGGTCAAGAGACCCAGTACTTC. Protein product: CASSLASTGQETQYF. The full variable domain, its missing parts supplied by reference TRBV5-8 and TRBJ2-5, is EAGVTQSPTHLIKTRGQQATLRCSPISGHTSVYWYQQALGLGLQFLLWYDEGEERNRGNFPPRFSGRQFPNYSSELNVNALELEDSALYLCASSLASTGQETQYFGPGTRLLVL.

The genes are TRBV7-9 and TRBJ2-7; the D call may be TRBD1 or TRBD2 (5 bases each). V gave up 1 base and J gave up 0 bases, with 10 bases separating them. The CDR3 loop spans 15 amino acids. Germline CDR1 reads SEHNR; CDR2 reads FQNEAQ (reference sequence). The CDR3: CASSLGDAFSYEQYF. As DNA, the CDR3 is TGTGCCAGCAGCTTAGGGGACGCCTTCTCCTACGAGCAGTACTTC.

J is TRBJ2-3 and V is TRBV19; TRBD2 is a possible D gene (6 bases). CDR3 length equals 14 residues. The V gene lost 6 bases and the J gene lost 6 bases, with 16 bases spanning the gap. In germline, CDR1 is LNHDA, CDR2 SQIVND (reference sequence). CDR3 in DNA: TGTGCCAGTAGAGAAAGTGGGGGGATCGATACGCAGTATTTT. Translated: CASRESGGIDTQYF.

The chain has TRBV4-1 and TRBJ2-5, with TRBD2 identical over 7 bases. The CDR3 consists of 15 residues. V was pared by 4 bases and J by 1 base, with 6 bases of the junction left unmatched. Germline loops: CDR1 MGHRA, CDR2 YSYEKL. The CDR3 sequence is CASSPLSGAQETQYF. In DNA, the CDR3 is TGCGCCAGCAGCCCTCTAAGCGGGGCCCAAGAGACCCAGTACTTC.

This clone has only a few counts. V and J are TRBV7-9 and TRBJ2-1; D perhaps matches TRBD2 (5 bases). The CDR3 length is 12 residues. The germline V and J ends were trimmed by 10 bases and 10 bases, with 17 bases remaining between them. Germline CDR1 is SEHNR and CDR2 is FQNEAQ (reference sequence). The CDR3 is CATGIGLREQFF. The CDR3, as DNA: TGTGCCACCGGGATCGGGTTACGAGAGCAGTTCTTC.

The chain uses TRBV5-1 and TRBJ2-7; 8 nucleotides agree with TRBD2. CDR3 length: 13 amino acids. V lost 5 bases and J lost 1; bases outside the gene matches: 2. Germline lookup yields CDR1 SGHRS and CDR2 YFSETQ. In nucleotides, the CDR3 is TGCGCCAGCAGAGAGCGGGAGTCCTACGAGCAGTACTTC. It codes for CASRERESYEQYF.

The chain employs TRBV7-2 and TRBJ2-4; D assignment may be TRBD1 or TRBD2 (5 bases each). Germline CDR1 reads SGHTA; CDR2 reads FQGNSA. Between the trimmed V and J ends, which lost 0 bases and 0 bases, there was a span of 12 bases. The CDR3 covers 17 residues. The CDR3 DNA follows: TGTGCCAGCAGCTTAGCGAGGGGTGGAGGAGCCAAAAACATTCAGTACTTC. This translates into CASSLARGGGAKNIQYF.

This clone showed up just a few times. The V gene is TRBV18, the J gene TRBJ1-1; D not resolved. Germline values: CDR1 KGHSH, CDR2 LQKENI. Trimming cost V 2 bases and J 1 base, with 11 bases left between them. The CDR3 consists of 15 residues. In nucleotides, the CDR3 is TGTGCCAGCTCACCATCAGAGTATAAGAACACTGAAGCTTTCTTT. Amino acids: CASSPSEYKNTEAFF.